This T cell receptor beta chain was sequenced during a study of blood T cell repertoires in COVID-19. Across the study: Samples representing acute and convalescent COVID-19 were sourced from the United States, Italy and Spain. T cells, B-cell-depleted T cells, or PBMCs supplied cDNA or gDNA.

V lost 5 bases, J lost 6 bases, and 11 bases lay in between. CDR3 size: 12 residues. The authors' processing: The assay estimated nucleated cells by amplifying reference gene primers. Method: immunoSEQ multiplex PCR; TCRdb's copy keeps in-frame clones and lacks some. The D gene and trimming were derived from the DNA, and the V and J assignments and clone size from that table. The table has some 100,000 clones, 70% to 90% seen once. Sequencing was done on a sample of peripheral blood. This sequence was found in a woman in her sixties or seventies with acute or convalescent COVID-19. The chain links TRBV12-3 or TRBV12-4 to TRBJ2-7, with D possibly matching TRBD1 (6 bases). The CDR3 loop reads CASSQSGAEQYF. The CDR3 region has the DNA TGTGCCAGCAGTCAGTCAGGGGCCGAGCAGTACTTC.